This TCR beta chain was retrieved from a study of chemoradiotherapy in HPV16-positive cancers. The CDR3 spans 14 residues. The germline gives CDR1 SNHLY, CDR2 FYNNEI. The germline V and J ends were trimmed by 7 bases and 7 bases, with 16 bases remaining between them. Repertoires were generated with immunoSEQ multiplex PCR, while TCRdb's copy carries only in-frame clones and drops some. The sample records some 30,000 clones, 70% to 90% being singletons. A single count supports this clone. The sequence was collected from a human donor with HPV-associated anogenital cancer. Specimen: blood, collected from a patient who underwent chemoradiotherapy. The chain links TRBV2 to TRBJ1-4; D perhaps matches TRBD1 (6 bases). The CDR3 protein is CASKRETGREKLFF. As DNA, the CDR3 is TGTGCCAGCAAACGTGAGACAGGTCGTGAAAAACTGTTTTTT.